Described below is a single T cell receptor (beta chain) sequence and its context. This clonotype appeared a few times. It lacks a known antigen. Base quality data are lacking; no much larger clone is found one base away. Trimming takes 2 bases from V and 2 bases from J, and the germline ends sit 9 bases apart. The germline V gene (reference sequence) yields MNHEY for CDR1 and SMNVEV for CDR2. The CDR3 starts with the cysteine, ends with the phenylalanine, and has 14 residues. This entry keeps only the CDR3 DNA: 42 bases, framed from base 1. This specimen's time point label, interpreted: newly diagnosed GD, antithyroid drugs for less than 3 months. RNA was extracted from PBMCs in TRIzol for both TCR sequencing and RNA sequencing. The diagnosis of Graves' disease followed American Thyroid Association guidelines. Patients were recruited from an endocrinology department in Xi'an, China. Each patient gave about 10 milliliters of peripheral blood, collected in an EDTA anticoagulant tube. Ficoll Paque Plus density gradient separation was used to isolate PBMCs, and no further T cell sorting was done. An Agilent 2100 Bioanalyzer and agarose gel were used to check RNA quality, while a NanoDrop 2000 measured RNA concentration.

This record comes from a study of regulatory T cells in long-lasting Graves disease (dated by TCRdb to 2020 to 2022). Regarding the research as a whole: Patients with newly diagnosed Graves' disease had been on antithyroid drugs for under 3 months. A total of some 35 samples underwent TCR sequencing, from roughly 13 patients with persistent Graves' disease and 20 patients with newly diagnosed Graves' disease. The study was conducted in China and was registered as a clinical trial. Peripheral blood TCR sequencing and RNA sequencing compared persistent Graves' disease patients with newly diagnosed Graves' disease patients. Study-level results and caveats: More public clonotypes were shared among persistent patients (under 3,000) than among newly diagnosed patients (more than 950). Lower TCR Shannon entropy and fewer highly expanded clones were observed in persistent Graves' disease patients than in newly diagnosed patients, which suggested clonal expansion. Persistent disease showed preferential use of TRBV28, TRBJ1-2 and TRBJ2-5, whereas newly diagnosed disease favored TRBV20-1 and TRBJ2-1. The small sample size was acknowledged by the authors as a limitation that may reduce accuracy. Only the TCR beta chain was sequenced and analyzed. The study examined only peripheral blood because the primary lesion, thyroid tissue, could not be accessed.

Receptor libraries were prepared by multiplex PCR. Instrument used: Illumina HiSeq 4000. TCR beta libraries were built with iRepertoire HTBI primers and Arm-PCR amplification of CDR3 regions. Before sequencing, the PCR products went through gel purification. The paper's processing steps were these. A total of 62 TRBV and some 13 TRBJ segments were identified across samples and were used for gene usage analysis of CDR3 amino acid clonotypes. COPE and FqMerger were used to merge filtered high-quality paired reads into contigs. BLAST was used to align contigs to the IMGT TRBV, TRBD and TRBJ reference genes, and CDR3 was defined following IMGT. Any clonotype with a frequency above 0.1% was counted as a highly expanded clone. Repertoire diversity was measured by Shannon entropy, and V-J evenness by the Gini coefficient. A clonotype found in more than one individual was treated as public. The public reads were reanalyzed by TCRdb: fastp trimming at Q25, MiXCR alignment, in-frame beta chains only. One record per CDR3 amino acid sequence lists the most common genes and DNA. The V and J calls and clone size come from TCRdb's table, not from the authors' own analysis. This sample lists a few hundred thousand distinct CDR3 sequences; over 9.5% were detected once. Under 20% of the sample goes to the ten largest clones.

The sample also formed part of further work on T cells in Graves' hyperthyroidism and ophthalmopathy. That second publication adds: Stable Graves' hyperthyroidism was defined as no progression to ophthalmopathy during 18 months of follow-up. Hyperthyroidism patients were aged 18 to 65 years and newly diagnosed, with disease duration of less than 2 months. The study excluded patients with uncontrolled infections, other autoimmune diseases, pregnancy or lactation. Diagnoses were established on the basis of clinical symptoms, serum thyroxine and TRAb, thyroid ultrasound, and orbital computed tomography. The TCR CDR3 was subjected to a first round of RT-PCR using the HTBI primer set and the Qiagen OneStep RT-PCR kit. Most expanded thyroid clonotypes (frequency above 0.001) were also detected in blood, a finding suggesting that blood repertoires may reflect thyroid immune responses. Ophthalmopathy was separated from stable hyperthyroidism by a 13 V-J signature model, with 85% to 90% sensitivity and approximately 81% specificity obtained in cross-validation and 80%/75% obtained in testing. During validation, the model predicted progression to ophthalmopathy a median of about 6.5 months ahead of onset, with 60% to 71% sensitivity and 72.22% specificity. A discovery cohort of about 100 patients, roughly 45 with Graves' ophthalmopathy and approximately 57 with stable Graves' hyperthyroidism, was used to find distinguishing TCR V-J signatures. Whether ophthalmopathy could be predicted prospectively was tested in an independent validation cohort made up of about 20 hyperthyroidism patients plus 17 patients who later progressed to ophthalmopathy. The roughly 90 discovery patients were divided at random into training and test sets in a 7:3 ratio. The study also compared thyroid tissue and blood T-cell repertoires from several Graves' hyperthyroidism patients. After sampling, hyperthyroidism patients received methimazole starting at 30 mg daily, and ophthalmopathy patients received high-dose intravenous methylprednisolone. Libraries were constructed in a second round of multiplex PCR, after which size selection and purification were carried out. The libraries were sequenced on an Illumina HiSeq2000 using paired-end 100 bp reads. Raw data were processed with SOAPnuke, discarding reads with adapters, uncalled bases, mean Phred below 15, or no exact constant-primer or identifier match. COPE v1.2.5 was used to merge the high-quality paired reads, and each unique nucleotide sequence was defined as a clonotype. Clonotypes were aligned to IMGT TRBV, TRBD and TRBJ reference segments using MiTCR v1.1. Only V-J combinations with frequency above 0.0001, covering 99% to 99.2% of repertoires, were analysed. A TCS score was defined as the ratio between F50 (clonal expansion) and ExV (chaos), using BLOSUM62-based TCRdist between CDR3 peptides within each V-J. Welch's t-statistics and random forest reduced several hundred V-J features to 10 to 15, which were used in a naive Bayes classifier (R e1071). Sample size was not statistically predetermined, and investigators were not blinded to group allocation. TCR Vbeta CDR3 sequencing of fewer than 150 peripheral blood samples (about 45 ophthalmopathy, some 75 hyperthyroidism and some 17 progressor patients) is reported in the paper.

The sample consisted of peripheral blood mononuclear cells (PBMCs), taken at new diagnosis, from a patient treated with antithyroid drugs. This TCR derives from a woman aged 18-29 years with Graves disease. Donor details come from another sample of the same person, matched by shared clones. Rearrangement joined TRBV27 to TRBJ1-2, with a tentative D gene TRBD1 over 6 matching bases. The DNA is as follows: TGTGCCAGCAGTTTAATGGGGGCCAACTATGGCTACACCTTC. Its protein reads: CASSLMGANYGYTF.